Below are 2 T cell receptor beta chains sequenced from a single sample in a study of naive and memory T cell subsets. The study, taken as a whole, reports: Naive repertoires, especially CD8, held a few larger clonotypes, possibly memory cells re-expressing CD45RA.

Both TRBC1 and TRBC2 were covered by a beta constant-region primer of two equimolar oligonucleotides. The ligated cDNA underwent four PCR rounds using SP2 and nested alpha and beta constant-region primers. TCRdb re-called the UMI-ligation and nested PCR reads with MiXCR, one entry per CDR3 protein. The sample lists 85,000 to 130,000 distinct CDR3 sequences; about 14% were seen once. The antigens for these receptors are not known. The sequenced sample consisted of naive CD8+ T cells from blood. Receptors were obtained from a human donor in good health.

This clonotype was seen a few times. J is TRBJ2-5 and V is TRBV12-3 or TRBV12-4; D is unclear. The CDR3 runs to 12 residues. Trimming shortened V by 4 bases and J by 5 bases, and 8 bases separated the two germline ends. The CDR3 spells CASSYDPETQYF. CDR3 DNA sequence: TGTGCCAGCAGTTATGATCCGGAGACCCAGTACTTC.

The rearrangement uses TRBV4-2 and TRBJ1-2, with no clear D. The CDR3 runs to 14 residues. V was trimmed by 5 bases and J by 4 bases, leaving 14 bases between them. Per germline, CDR1 LGHNA and CDR2 YNFKEQ. CDR3 residues: CASSSREGPYGYTF. The DNA of the CDR3 is TGTGCCAGCAGCTCCCGAGAGGGTCCCTATGGCTACACCTTC.